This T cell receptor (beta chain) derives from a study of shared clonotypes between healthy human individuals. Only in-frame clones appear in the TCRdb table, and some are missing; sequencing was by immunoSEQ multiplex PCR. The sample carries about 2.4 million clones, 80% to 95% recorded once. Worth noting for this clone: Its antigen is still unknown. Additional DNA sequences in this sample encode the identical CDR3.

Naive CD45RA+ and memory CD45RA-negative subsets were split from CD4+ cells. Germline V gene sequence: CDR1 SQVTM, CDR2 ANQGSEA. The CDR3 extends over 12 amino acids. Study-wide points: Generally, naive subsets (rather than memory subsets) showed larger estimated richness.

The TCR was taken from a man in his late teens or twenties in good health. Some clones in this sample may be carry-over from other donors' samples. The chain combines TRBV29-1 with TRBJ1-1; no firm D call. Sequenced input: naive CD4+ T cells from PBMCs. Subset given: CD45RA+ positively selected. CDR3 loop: CSYGHQNTEAFF. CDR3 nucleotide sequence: TGCAGTTACGGGCACCAGAACACTGAAGCTTTCTTT.